This TCR beta chain emerged from a study of CD8 T cells in ankylosing spondylitis. This clonotype turned up a few times. Its target is not known. Trimming took off 2 bases at V and 2 bases at J, with 18 bases between the two ends. This CDR3 region has 17 residues. From germline, CDR1 is SNHLY and CDR2 FYNNEI. TCRdb called the 5' RACE reads again in MiXCR, with one record for every CDR3 protein. The table lists around 230,000 distinct CDR3 sequences, 7.5% to 9.5% of them singletons. General observations from the study: Within peripheral blood, clones linked to disease were CD8+ and relatively rare.

The sample consisted of blood, either unsorted or a sorted T cell fraction (not recorded which). The receptor comes from a female donor with ankylosing spondylitis or in good health (not recorded which). The chain combines TRBV2 with TRBJ1-1; D uncertain. The CDR3 DNA is TGTGCCAGCAGTGAAATGAGAGTCCGGGTTTTAAACACTGAAGCTTTCTTT. Residues: CASSEMRVRVLNTEAFF.